Sequencing of this T cell receptor (beta chain) was carried out in a study of blood T cell repertoires in COVID-19. Background on the study: Samples representing acute and convalescent COVID-19 were sourced from the United States, Italy and Spain. T cells, B-cell-depleted T cells, or PBMCs supplied cDNA or gDNA.

Authors' processing steps: Amplification of reference gene primers was used by the study to estimate nucleated cell counts. The method was immunoSEQ multiplex PCR; TCRdb's version includes in-frame clones alone and lacks a portion of them. V and J calls and clone size are as listed in that table; D and trimming were resolved from the DNA. This table has around 250,000 clones, about 86% appearing once. This clone was found once. Trimming removed 4 bases from V and 4 bases from J; junction bases left unmatched: 10. Germline V gives CDR1 SGHRS, CDR2 YFSETQ. This CDR3 comprises 15 residues. This receptor was taken from a man between 18 and 29 years old with active or convalescent COVID-19. Material for sequencing was peripheral blood. The chain carries TRBV5-1 and TRBJ1-2, with 7 nucleotides matching TRBD1. CDR3 sequence reads: CASSPGHDRVYGYTF. In nucleotides, the CDR3 is TGCGCCAGCAGCCCGGGCCACGACAGGGTCTATGGCTACACCTTC.